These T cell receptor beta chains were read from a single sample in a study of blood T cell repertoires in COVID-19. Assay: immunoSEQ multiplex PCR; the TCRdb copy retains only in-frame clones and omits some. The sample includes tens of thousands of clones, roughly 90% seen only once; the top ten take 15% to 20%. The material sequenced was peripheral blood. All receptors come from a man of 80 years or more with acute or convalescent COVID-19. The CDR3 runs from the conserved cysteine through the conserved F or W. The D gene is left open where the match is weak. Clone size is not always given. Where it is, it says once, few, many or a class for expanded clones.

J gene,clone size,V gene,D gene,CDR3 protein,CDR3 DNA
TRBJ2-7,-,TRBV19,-,CASSDKSYEQYF,TGTGCCAGTAGTGACAAGTCCTACGAGCAGTACTTC
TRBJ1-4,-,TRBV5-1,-,CASTFFGAQGEKLFF,TGCGCCAGCACTTTCTTCGGGGCTCAGGGGGAAAAACTGTTTTTT
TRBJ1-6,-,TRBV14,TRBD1,CASSQLHRGSYYNSPLHF,TGTGCCAGCAGCCAATTGCACAGGGGGAGTTACTATAATTCACCCCTCCACTTT
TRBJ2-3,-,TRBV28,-,CASSFGTSGLHTDTQYF,TGTGCCAGCAGTTTTGGGACCTCGGGACTCCACACAGATACGCAGTATTTT
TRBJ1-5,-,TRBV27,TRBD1,CASSLTTGGQPQHF,TGTGCCAGCAGTCTAACCACAGGGGGTCAGCCCCAGCATTTT
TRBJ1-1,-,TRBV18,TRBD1,CASSAGQGGSTEAFF,TGTGCCAGCTCAGCGGGACAGGGAGGTTCCACTGAAGCTTTCTTT
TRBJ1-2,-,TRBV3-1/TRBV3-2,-,CASSQRVLQGVYGYTF,TGTGCCAGCAGCCAGAGAGTGTTACAGGGAGTCTATGGCTACACCTTC
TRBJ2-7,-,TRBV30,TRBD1,CAWSGQGGRTYEQYF,TGTGCCTGGAGTGGACAGGGGGGAAGGACCTACGAGCAGTACTTC
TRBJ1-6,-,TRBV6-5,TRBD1,CATRDRGDSPLHF,TGTGCCACCAGGGACAGGGGCGATTCACCCCTCCACTTT
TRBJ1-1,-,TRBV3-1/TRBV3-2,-,CASSTQGTPYFF,TGTGCCAGCAGTACCCAGGGGACCCCTTATTTCTTT
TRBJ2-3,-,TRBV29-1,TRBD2,CSVERLAGLATDTQYF,TGCAGCGTTGAGCGACTAGCGGGGCTAGCTACAGATACGCAGTATTTT
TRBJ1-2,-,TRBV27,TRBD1,CASSSAGTGDYGYTF,TGTGCCAGTTCCTCGGCGGGGACAGGGGACTATGGCTACACCTTC
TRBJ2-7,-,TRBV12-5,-,CASALTGRNYEQYF,TGTGCTAGTGCACTGACAGGGAGGAACTACGAGCAGTACTTC
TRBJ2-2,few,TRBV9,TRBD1,CASSAKGTGMYTGELFF,TGTGCCAGCAGCGCCAAGGGGACAGGGATGTACACCGGGGAGCTGTTTTTT
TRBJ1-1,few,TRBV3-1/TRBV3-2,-,CASSQDLRTEAFF,TGTGCCAGCAGCCAAGATCTGAGAACTGAAGCTTTCTTT
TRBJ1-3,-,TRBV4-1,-,CASSRQGLSLSGNTIYF,TGCGCCAGCAGCCGCCAAGGACTCAGTCTCTCTGGAAACACCATATATTTT
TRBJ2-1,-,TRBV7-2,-,CASSSQQEYAYNEQFF,TGTGCCAGCAGCTCACAACAGGAATATGCGTACAATGAGCAGTTCTTC
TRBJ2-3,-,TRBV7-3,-,CASSLNRRADTQYF,TGTGCCAGCAGCTTAAACAGGAGGGCAGATACGCAGTATTTT
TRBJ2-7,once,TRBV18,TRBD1,CASSPPAAGGYYEQYF,TGTGCCAGCTCACCACCGGCGGCAGGGGGATACTACGAGCAGTACTTC
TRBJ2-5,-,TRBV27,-,CASSPARPGGPETQYF,TGTGCCAGCAGTCCCGCCCGGCCGGGGGGCCCAGAGACCCAGTACTTC
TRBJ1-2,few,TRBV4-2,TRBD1,CASSPRTGTVNGYTF,TGTGCCAGCAGCCCCCGGACAGGGACAGTTAATGGCTACACCTTC
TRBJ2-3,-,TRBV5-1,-,CASSFGTDSRATDTQYF,TGCGCCAGCAGCTTTGGGACTGACTCCCGGGCGACAGATACGCAGTATTTT
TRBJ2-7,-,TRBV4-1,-,CASSQGHDITYEQYF,TGCGCCAGCAGCCAAGGTCATGACATTACCTACGAGCAGTACTTC
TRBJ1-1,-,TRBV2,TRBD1,CASSEAPTGAPGTEAFF,TGTGCCAGCAGTGAAGCGCCGACAGGGGCCCCGGGCACTGAAGCTTTCTTT
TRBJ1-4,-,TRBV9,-,CASSVRATNEKLFF,TGTGCCAGCAGCGTCAGGGCCACTAATGAAAAACTGTTTTTT
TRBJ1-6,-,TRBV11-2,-,CASSLDSGAQILHF,TGTGCCAGCAGCTTAGATAGCGGTGCGCAGATCCTCCACTTT
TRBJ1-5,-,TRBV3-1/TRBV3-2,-,CASSQGGYSNQPQHF,TGTGCCAGCAGCCAAGGCGGATATAGCAATCAGCCCCAGCATTTT
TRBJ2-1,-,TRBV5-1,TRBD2,CASSLGGRGGFGEQFF,TGCGCCAGCAGCTTGGGAGGTAGGGGAGGGTTTGGTGAGCAGTTCTTC
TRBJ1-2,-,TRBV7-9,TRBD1,CASSQHDRDLYGYTF,TGTGCCAGCAGCCAGCATGACAGGGACCTCTATGGCTACACCTTC
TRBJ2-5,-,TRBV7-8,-,CASSRPEEGETQYF,TGTGCCAGCAGCCGCCCGGAGGAGGGGGAGACCCAGTACTTC
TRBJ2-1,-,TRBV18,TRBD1,CASSLLSGTGNNEQFF,TGTGCCAGCTCACTACTCTCCGGGACAGGGAACAATGAGCAGTTCTTC
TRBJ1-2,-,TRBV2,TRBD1,CASSEGTGNLGYTF,TGTGCCAGCAGTGAGGGGACAGGGAACCTCGGCTACACCTTC
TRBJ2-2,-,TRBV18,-,CASSLQNTGELFF,TGTGCCAGCTCACTTCAGAACACCGGGGAGCTGTTTTTT
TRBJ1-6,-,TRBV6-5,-,CASRLEVSPLHF,TGTGCCAGCAGGCTAGAAGTTTCACCCCTCCACTTT
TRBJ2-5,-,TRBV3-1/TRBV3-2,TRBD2,CASSQGLAGAETQYF,TGTGCCAGCAGCCAAGGGCTAGCGGGGGCAGAGACCCAGTACTTC
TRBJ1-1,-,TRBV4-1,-,CASSRAGVGTEAFF,TGCGCCAGCAGCCGTGCAGGGGTGGGCACTGAAGCTTTCTTT
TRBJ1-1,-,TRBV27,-,CASSAVGENTEAFF,TGTGCCAGCAGTGCCGTCGGGGAGAACACTGAAGCTTTCTTT
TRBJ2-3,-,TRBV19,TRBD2,CASSTFQRGSTDTQYF,TGTGCCAGTAGTACTTTTCAGCGGGGGAGCACAGATACGCAGTATTTT
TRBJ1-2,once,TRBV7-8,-,CASSARPGAGGSGGYTF,TGTGCCAGCAGCGCTCGACCGGGGGCGGGGGGATCGGGTGGCTACACCTTC
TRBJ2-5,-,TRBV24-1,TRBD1,CATSDRTGPEETQYF,TGTGCCACCAGTGACCGGACAGGGCCGGAAGAGACCCAGTACTTC
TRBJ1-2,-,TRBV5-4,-,CASSPPEGYGYTF,TGTGCCAGCAGCCCACCAGAGGGCTATGGCTACACCTTC
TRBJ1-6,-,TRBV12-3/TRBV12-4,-,CASGGGGSPLHF,TGTGCCAGCGGGGGGGGTGGTTCACCCCTCCACTTT
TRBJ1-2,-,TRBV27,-,CASSDAQGKPYGYTF,TGTGCCAGCAGTGATGCCCAGGGTAAGCCCTATGGCTACACCTTC
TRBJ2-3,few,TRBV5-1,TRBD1,CASSTGVDTQYF,TGCGCCAGCAGTACAGGGGTAGATACGCAGTATTTT
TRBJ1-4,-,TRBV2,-,CASGGGGQEKLFF,TGTGCCAGCGGTGGGGGGGGTCAGGAAAAACTGTTTTTT
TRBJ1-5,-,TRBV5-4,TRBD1,CASSLQGASNQPQHF,TGTGCCAGCAGCCTACAGGGGGCCAGCAATCAGCCCCAGCATTTT
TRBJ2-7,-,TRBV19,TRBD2,CASGGGRSYEQYF,TGTGCCAGTGGGGGGGGACGCTCCTACGAGCAGTACTTC
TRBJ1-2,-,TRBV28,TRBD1,CASREQGGGNYGYTF,TGTGCCAGCAGGGAACAGGGGGGGGGTAACTATGGCTACACCTTC
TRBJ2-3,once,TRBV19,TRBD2,CASTPASGSTDTQYF,TGTGCCAGTACCCCGGCTAGCGGTAGCACAGATACGCAGTATTTT
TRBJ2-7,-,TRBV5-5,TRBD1,CASRVGQGAFVAYEQYF,TGTGCCAGCAGGGTGGGACAGGGGGCTTTTGTGGCCTACGAGCAGTACTTC